Each of the 7 T cell receptor beta chains below was sequenced from the same sample in a study of cytomegalovirus exposure and HLA in healthy donors. It was with 60 Vbeta and 13 Jbeta primers that the PCR ran. Assay used: immunoSEQ multiplex PCR; TCRdb lists only in-frame clones, some missing. This sample yields some 210,000 clones, of which approximately 83% are seen a single time; more than 8.5% belongs to the top ten. What was sequenced was PBMCs. The receptors here all came from a woman between 50 and 59 years old in good health and CMV-seropositive.

Only one count was recorded for this clone. The chain employs TRBV5-1 and TRBJ2-5, with D perhaps matching TRBD1 (6 bases). V shed 4 bases and J shed 2 bases, with 15 bases lying between them. The CDR3 contains 15 residues. CDR1 SGHRS and CDR2 YFSETQ come from the germline V gene. Here the CDR3 DNA reads TGCGCCAGCAGCCACGGACAGATTTTACAAGAGACCCAGTACTTC. Amino acids: CASSHGQILQETQYF.

The chain has TRBV4-1 and TRBJ2-3, with 7 nucleotides matching TRBD2. Per the germline V gene, CDR1 is MGHRA and CDR2 is YSYEKL. The CDR3 consists of 14 residues. The ends lost 1 base at V and 4 bases at J; junction bases unmatched: 2. CDR3 DNA sequence: TGCGCCAGCAGCCAAGGACTAGCCCCAGATACGCAGTATTTT. The encoded protein is CASSQGLAPDTQYF.

V is TRBV6-5 and J is TRBJ1-5, with unresolved D. Germline V gene data show CDR1 as MNHEY and CDR2 as SVGAGI. The CDR3 consists of 13 residues. V dropped 6 bases and J dropped 5 bases, with 11 bases sitting between them. For the CDR3, the DNA is TGTGCCAGCAGAAGACGGAGAGATCAGCCCCAGCATTTT. It encodes CASRRRRDQPQHF.

The gene calls are TRBV5-1 and TRBJ1-3, with 8 bases that match TRBD1. This CDR3 is 16 amino acids long. Unmatched junction bases numbered 6, after V lost 4 bases and J lost 0 bases. In germline, CDR1 is SGHRS, CDR2 YFSETQ. The CDR3 nucleotides read TGCGCCAGCAGCGGAGGGACAGGACACTCTGGAAACACCATATATTTT. Translated: CASSGGTGHSGNTIYF.

The chain couples TRBV27 to TRBJ2-1, with a tentative D call TRBD2 (6 bases). The length of the CDR3 is 15 residues. V was clipped by 4 bases and J by 7 bases, with 17 bases between them. CDR1 and CDR2 from the germline V gene are MNHEY and SMNVEV (reference sequence). Here the CDR3 reads CASSSPGEKLNEQFF. DNA of the CDR3: TGTGCCAGCAGTTCCCCGGGGGAGAAACTAAATGAGCAGTTCTTC.

The chain has TRBV7-9 and TRBJ1-1, with D possibly TRBD1 on 5 matching bases. Germline V lookup: CDR1 SEHNR, CDR2 FQNEAQ (reference sequence). V was trimmed by 3 bases and J by 6 bases, leaving 11 bases between them. The CDR3 is 13 residues long. The CDR3 DNA reads as TGTGCCAGCAGCTTGGCCAGGGTAGCTGAAGCTTTCTTT. As protein: CASSLARVAEAFF.

The rearrangement uses TRBV6-5 and TRBJ1-4, with D hard to call. CDR1 is MNHEY and CDR2 is SVGAGI in the germline V gene. Trimming pared 8 bases from V and 6 bases from J, leaving 16 bases between. The CDR3 runs 14 residues. Here the CDR3 DNA reads TGTGCCAGCTCTAGGCGGGGTTTGGATGAAAAACTGTTTTTT. Amino acid sequence: CASSRRGLDEKLFF.